This entry lists 11 T cell receptor beta chains sequenced from one sample in a study of T cell responses to AZD1222 COVID-19 vaccine. Generated by immunoSEQ multiplex PCR, the TCRdb table keeps only in-frame clones and is missing some. The data show 140,000 to 150,000 clones, roughly nine tenths seen once. The specimen was peripheral blood, collected on day 0 of AZD1222 vaccination. These receptors came from an adult in good health.

The chain is built from TRBV29-1 and TRBJ1-1; weak D call: TRBD1 (5 bases). V was clipped by 7 bases and J by 7 bases, with 10 bases between them. This CDR3 contains 10 residues. Germline V lookup: CDR1 SQVTM, CDR2 ANQGSEA. CDR3 sequence: CSGWGVEAFF. The CDR3 DNA reads as TGCAGCGGGTGGGGGGTTGAAGCTTTCTTT.

The chain couples TRBV27 to TRBJ1-5; TRBD1 matches at 10 bases. Germline assignment: CDR1 MNHEY and CDR2 SMNVEV (reference sequence). J was trimmed by 2 bases and V by 5 bases; bases with no gene match: 9. The CDR3 runs 17 residues. The CDR3 is CASSDRGRGAGNQPQHF. CDR3 nucleotides: TGTGCCAGCAGTGACAGGGGGCGAGGTGCTGGCAATCAGCCCCAGCATTTT.

The genes are TRBV5-1 and TRBJ1-3; TRBD1 aligns across 11 bases. The CDR3 is 18 amino acids. Germline V gives CDR1 SGHRS, CDR2 YFSETQ. The V gene end was trimmed by 0 bases and the J gene end by 3 bases; junction bases not matched to a gene: 8. The CDR3 bases are TGCGCCAGCAGCTTGGGGACAGGGGGCGAACTTTTTGGAAACACCATATATTTT. Protein: CASSLGTGGELFGNTIYF.

The J gene is TRBJ2-5, the V gene TRBV7-3; 12 bases line up with TRBD2. CDR1 is SGHTA and CDR2 is FQGTGA in the germline V gene. The junction had 2 bases not matched to a gene; V was cut back by 1 base and J by 5 bases. The CDR3 length is 15 residues. The DNA for the CDR3 is TGTGCCAGCAGCTTAAGGACTAGCGGGATGGAGACCCAGTACTTC. This encodes CASSLRTSGMETQYF. Drawing the rest from reference TRBV7-3 and TRBJ2-5, the complete variable domain is GAGVSQTPSNKVTEKGKYVELRCDPISGHTALYWYRQSLGQGPEFLIYFQGTGAADDSGLPNDRFFAVRPEGSVSTLKIQRTERGDSAVYLCASSLRTSGMETQYFGPGTRLLVL.

The V gene is TRBV7-9, the J gene TRBJ1-5, with a tentative D call TRBD1 (5 bases). The germline gives CDR1 SEHNR, CDR2 FQNEAQ (reference sequence). V dropped 3 bases and J dropped 5 bases, with 14 bases sitting between them. This CDR3 spans 15 amino acids. The CDR3 nucleotides are TGTGCCAGCAGCTTGGGGGTAAGGGGTTATCAGCCCCAGCATTTT. Translating gives CASSLGVRGYQPQHF. The complete variable domain, with remaining parts taken from reference TRBV7-9 and TRBJ1-5, reads DTGVSQNPRHKITKRGQNVTFRCDPISEHNRLYWYRQTLGQGPEFLTYFQNEAQLEKSRLLSDRFSAERPKGSFSTLEIQRTEQGDSAMYLCASSLGVRGYQPQHFGDGTRLSIL.

J is TRBJ1-1 and V is TRBV5-5; D not resolved. This CDR3 has 14 amino acids. Trimming removed 4 bases from V and 6 bases from J, with 16 bases in between. Germline-derived CDR1 and CDR2 are SGHKS and YYEKEE (reference sequence). The CDR3 reads CASSPRPGIPEAFF. In DNA form, the CDR3 reads TGTGCCAGCAGCCCTCGACCGGGGATCCCTGAAGCTTTCTTT.

J is TRBJ1-5 and V is TRBV21-1; TRBD1 reflects the table's D call only, with no check against the DNA. TRBV21-1 is designated a pseudogene. The CDR3 has 16 amino acids. The CDR3 nucleotides are TGTGCCAGCAGCCCAAAAACAGGGGCTAGCAATCAGCCCCAGCATTTT. As protein: CASSPKTGASNQPQHF.

The chain has TRBV7-2 and TRBJ2-7; no definite D call. This CDR3 has 13 amino acids. V lost 5 bases to trimming and J lost 6 bases, with 14 bases between them. Germline-derived CDR1 and CDR2 are SGHTA and FQGNSA. CDR3 protein: CASSANLGFEQYF. The CDR3 DNA reads as TGTGCCAGCAGCGCCAACCTCGGGTTCGAGCAGTACTTC. The whole variable domain, filled in from reference TRBV7-2 and TRBJ2-7, reads GAGVSQSPSNKVTEKGKDVELRCDPISGHTALYWYRQSLGQGLEFLIYFQGNSAPDKSGLPSDRFSAERTGGSVSTLTIQRTQQEDSAVYLCASSANLGFEQYFGPGTRLTVT.

This clone has only a few counts. The rearrangement uses TRBV5-4 and TRBJ1-2; the D is unclear. Deletions cut 4 bases from V and 9 bases from J, with 16 bases between. Germline-derived CDR1 and CDR2 are SGHNT and YYREEE (reference sequence). The CDR3 is 13 residues long. DNA for the CDR3: TGTGCCAGCAGCCCCGGACCAGCTACTCGCTACACCTTC. Amino acids: CASSPGPATRYTF.

CDR3 in DNA: TGTGCCAGCAGCCCTGGACTAGCGGGATACATTCAGTACTTC. Translating gives CASSPGLAGYIQYF. This chain links TRBV9 with TRBJ2-4; 12 bases line up with TRBD2. The CDR3 extends over 14 amino acids. V shed 4 bases and J 8 bases; nucleotides not matched to a gene: 4. Germline lookup yields CDR1 SGDLS and CDR2 YYNGEE.

The chain is built from TRBV29-1 and TRBJ2-7, with 7 positions matching TRBD1. The CDR3 sequence is 14 residues long. Germline assignment: CDR1 SQVTM and CDR2 ANQGSEA. The junction had 8 bases not matched to a gene; V was cut back by 4 bases and J by 2 bases. CDR3 loop: CSVGYLGTAYEQYF. The CDR3 DNA follows: TGCAGCGTTGGTTATCTAGGGACAGCCTACGAGCAGTACTTC.